What follows is one TCR beta chain and its context. Measured with immunoSEQ multiplex PCR; TCRdb has only the in-frame clones, and not every one. The sample has 25,000 to 30,000 clones; roughly four fifths are singletons. This record belongs to a study of preoperative IRX-2 immunotherapy in early breast cancer. Specified treatment: preoperative locoregional IRX-2 cytokine immunotherapy. Preoperative locoregional IRX-2 cytokine immunotherapy was tested in the phase Ib source study. Germline CDR1 and CDR2: MNHGY and SAAAGT. V shed 4 bases, J shed 3 bases, and the junction held 3 bases outside the gene matches. The CDR3 has 14 amino acids.

The sequences come from lymph node tissue, collected after IRX-2 immunotherapy. The chain recombines TRBV6-8 with TRBJ2-7, with 10 bases lining up with TRBD1. This clonotype was sampled from a human donor with breast cancer. CDR3 protein: CASSWTGGLYEQYF. The CDR3 region has the DNA TGTGCCAGCAGTTGGACAGGGGGGCTCTACGAGCAGTACTTC.